A single sample gave rise to the 30 T cell receptor beta chains below, sequenced in a study of liver allograft versus peripheral blood T cells. Study overall: In transplanted livers, T cell receptor repertoires were compared with those found in the recipients' peripheral blood.

TCRdb re-called the reads through MiXCR, storing one row per CDR3 protein. This table has fewer than 9,500 distinct CDR3 sequences, around 18% appearing once. All receptors come from a human patient who had a liver transplant. A share of the T cells may be of graft donor origin.

This clonotype is medium-sized within its sample. Here the CDR3 DNA reads TGTGCCAGCAGCCCCGGAGGGTATGATTACGAGCAGTACTTC. Translated, it gives CASSPGGYDYEQYF. This chain uses TRBV7-2 with TRBJ2-7; D may be TRBD2 (6 bases). V was clipped by 5 bases and J by 4 bases, with 15 bases between them. This CDR3 region has 14 residues. Germline CDR1 reads SGHTA; CDR2 reads FQGNSA.

V is TRBV11-3 and J is TRBJ2-2; 7 bases are a match to TRBD2. Germline CDR1 reads SGHNT; CDR2 reads YENEEA. V was pared by 5 bases and J by 6 bases, with 0 bases of the junction left unmatched. CDR3 size: 12 residues. As DNA, the CDR3 is TGTGCCAGCAGCGGACTAGCCGGGGAGCTGTTTTTT. This codes for CASSGLAGELFF.

This clonotype is categorized as medium-sized. The gene calls are TRBV5-4 and TRBJ2-1; a possible D gene is TRBD2 (6 bases). Germline CDR1 SGHNT, CDR2 YYREEE (reference sequence). V lost 2 bases and J lost 11, with 11 bases in between. The CDR3 is 12 amino acids. CDR3 sequence: CASSFGTLQQFF. The CDR3, as DNA: TGTGCCAGCAGCTTCGGGACTCTCCAGCAGTTCTTC.

There are a few counts of this clonotype. The chain carries TRBV20-1 and TRBJ2-2; a weak D match, TRBD2 (6 bases). Germline values: CDR1 DFQATT, CDR2 SNEGSKA (reference sequence). V was pared by 3 bases and J by 1 base, with 15 bases between. CDR3 size: 16 residues. The CDR3 coding sequence is TGCAGTGCTAGCCGAGGGATGGGACTGAACACCGGGGAGCTGTTTTTT. It is translated as CSASRGMGLNTGELFF.

As to this clonotype: Compared with germline, one end of the junction differs, possibly owing to a read error. This chain connects TRBV18 to TRBJ1-5, with 8 bases fitting TRBD1. Germline values: CDR1 KGHSH, CDR2 LQKENI. The CDR3 length is 16 residues. CDR3 DNA sequence: TGTGCCAACTCACCACAGGACAGGGTTGATGGTCAGCCCCAGCATTTT. It translates to CANSPQDRVDGQPQHF.

This clonotype was seen at least ten times. This chain links TRBV5-1 with TRBJ2-1; a weak D match, TRBD2 (6 bases). The V end lost 4 bases, the J end lost 2 bases, and 13 bases lay between the germline ends. The germline V gene has CDR1 SGHRS and CDR2 YFSETQ. CDR3 size: 15 residues. For the CDR3, the DNA is TGCGCCAGCAGCCCGACGACTAGAACCTACAATGAGCAGTTCTTC. It translates to CASSPTTRTYNEQFF. Full variable domain (rest looked up from reference TRBV5-1 and TRBJ2-1): KAGVTQTPRYLIKTRGQQVTLSCSPISGHRSVSWYQQTPGQGLQFLFEYFSETQRNKGNFPGRFSGRQFSNSRSEMNVSTLELGDSALYLCASSPTTRTYNEQFFGPGTRLTVL.

Only a few counts were recorded for this clonotype. The chain combines TRBV27 with TRBJ2-7, with 14 bases lining up with TRBD2. CDR1 and CDR2 from the germline V gene are MNHEY and SMNVEV (reference sequence). The CDR3 length is 17 residues. With 6 bases clipped from V and 3 bases from J, the junction kept 10 bases outside the gene matches. As DNA, the CDR3 is TGTGCCAGCAGCCGCTTTAGGACTAGCGGGGGGTACTACGAGCAGTACTTC. It yields the protein CASSRFRTSGGYYEQYF.

Points on this clonotype: A much larger clone sits a single nucleotide away, making a read error possible. The V gene is TRBV12-3 or TRBV12-4, the J gene TRBJ1-2; 7 bases are shared with TRBD1. The CDR3 is 15 residues long. J gave up 3 bases and V 10 bases, and 14 bases lay outside the gene matches. The CDR3 DNA reads as TGTGCCAACAGCCTCGGGCAGGGGGTAGACTATGGCTACACCTTC. This encodes CANSLGQGVDYGYTF.

CDR3 loop: CASRSTGSGELFF. The CDR3 nucleotides are TGTGCCAGCAGATCCACAGGGTCCGGGGAGCTGTTTTTT. The J gene is TRBJ2-2, the V gene TRBV11-3, with a possible D match to TRBD1 (6 bases). Germline CDR1 and CDR2: SGHNT and YENEEA. This CDR3 region has 13 residues. V lost 6 bases to trimming and J lost 6 bases, with 11 bases between them.

The chain joins TRBV7-2 to TRBJ1-5; no clear D gene. The length of the CDR3 is 14 residues. V lost 4 bases and J lost 3, with 10 bases in between. The germline gives CDR1 SGHTA, CDR2 FQGNSA. The CDR3 protein is CASSSSTYNQPQHF. In DNA, the CDR3 is TGTGCCAGCAGCTCGTCAACCTACAATCAGCCCCAGCATTTT.

This clonotype was picked up a small number of times. The rearrangement uses TRBV28 and TRBJ1-2; D gene unclear. Trimming pared 5 bases from V and 7 bases from J, leaving 11 bases between. Germline CDR1 and CDR2: MDHEN and SYDVKM. The CDR3 has 12 residues. CDR3 amino acids: CASSPPDPGYTF. In DNA, the CDR3 is TGTGCCAGCAGTCCCCCCGACCCTGGCTACACCTTC.

This clonotype was counted only a few times. V usage is TRBV20-1 and J usage is TRBJ1-5; possibly TRBD1 for D (6 bases). CDR3 size: 14 residues. V dropped 3 bases and J dropped 7 bases, with 16 bases sitting between them. Germline-derived CDR1 and CDR2 are DFQATT and SNEGSKA (reference sequence). The CDR3 nucleotides are TGCAGTGCTAGCGGGGCGGGGGGCGGGCAGCCCCAGCATTTT. Protein product: CSASGAGGGQPQHF.

The chain links TRBV20-1 to TRBJ1-6, with 10 bases identical to TRBD1. With 8 bases clipped from V and 5 bases from J, the junction kept 9 bases outside the gene matches. The CDR3 contains 15 residues. Germline V gene data show CDR1 as DFQATT and CDR2 as SNEGSKA (reference sequence). In nucleotides, the CDR3 is TGCAGTACCGGAGAGGACAGGGGGGATAATTCACCCCTCCACTTT. Residues: CSTGEDRGDNSPLHF.

This chain uses TRBV7-2 with TRBJ2-3; 16 positions agree with TRBD2. Per germline, CDR1 SGHTA and CDR2 FQGNSA. J was trimmed by 1 base and V by 5 bases; bases with no gene match: 6. The CDR3 contains 18 residues. CDR3 in amino acids: CASSLGTSGGGGTDTQYF. The CDR3 nucleotides read TGTGCCAGCAGCCTCGGGACTAGCGGGGGGGGGGGCACAGATACGCAGTATTTT.

The CDR3 DNA reads as TGCAGTGCCGGACTAGCGGGGGGATACAATGAGCAGTTCTTC. Translation: CSAGLAGGYNEQFF. The chain is built from TRBV20-1 and TRBJ2-1; 14 nucleotides align to TRBD2. Germline values: CDR1 DFQATT, CDR2 SNEGSKA (reference sequence). V trimming: 6 bases; J trimming: 4 bases; junction bases outside the gene matches: 2. This CDR3 has 14 residues.

This clonotype showed up just a few times. This rearrangement joins TRBV6-1 to TRBJ1-5, with a possible D match to TRBD1 (6 bases). CDR3 length: 16 residues. The V end was cut by 4 bases, the J end by 5 bases, with 18 bases between. Germline V gene lookup returns CDR1 MNHNS and CDR2 SASEGT. DNA for the CDR3: TGTGCCAGCAGTGGGTCCGGGGGCGCGTTGGATCAGCCCCAGCATTTT. This translates into CASSGSGGALDQPQHF.

This clonotype is medium-sized by share. The chain recombines TRBV18 with TRBJ2-7; tentatively, D is TRBD2 (6 bases). Deletions cut 0 bases from V and 3 bases from J, with 9 bases between. The germline CDR1 and CDR2 sequences are KGHSH and LQKENI. CDR3 size: 14 residues. In DNA form, the CDR3 reads TGTGCCAGCTCACCACCCCCGGGGGTCTACGAGCAGTACTTC. It encodes CASSPPPGVYEQYF.

This clonotype is classed as medium-sized. This chain links TRBV29-1 with TRBJ2-1, with TRBD1 matching 10 bases. The J segment lost 3 bases and the V segment lost 4 bases, leaving 6 bases of the junction unmatched. CDR3 size: 15 residues. The germline V gene encodes CDR1 SQVTM and CDR2 ANQGSEA. Written as DNA, the CDR3 is TGCAGCGTTGGGGGACAGGGGTTGGGCTACAATGAGCAGTTCTTC. Amino acid sequence: CSVGGQGLGYNEQFF.

The V and J genes are TRBV28 and TRBJ1-4; possibly TRBD1 for D (5 bases). The CDR3 totals 14 residues. Germline V gene sequence: CDR1 MDHEN, CDR2 SYDVKM. The CDR3 DNA reads as TGTGCGGTCGGCCCGCCGGGGGGAGATGAAAAACTGTTTTTT. Translation gives CAVGPPGGDEKLFF.

This clonotype is medium-sized. The chain joins TRBV27 to TRBJ2-3; D is possibly TRBD2 (5 bases). CDR3 length: 15 residues. V lost 3 bases and J lost 0, with 10 bases in between. Germline V lookup: CDR1 MNHEY, CDR2 SMNVEV (reference sequence). The CDR3 bases are TGTGCCAGCAGTTTTTTCTCGGGAAGCACAGATACGCAGTATTTT. Its protein is CASSFFSGSTDTQYF.

This clonotype was seen a few times. This chain connects TRBV12-3 or TRBV12-4 to TRBJ2-5, with D maybe TRBD2 (6 bases). The CDR3 loop spans 15 amino acids. The V gene lost 4 bases and the J gene lost 1 base, with 13 bases spanning the gap. This CDR3 reads CASSSPGTSQETQYF. CDR3 coding DNA: TGTGCCAGCAGTTCCCCCGGGACTTCCCAAGAGACCCAGTACTTC.

The chain has TRBV30 and TRBJ2-3, with D unresolved. Trimming removed 0 bases from V and 2 bases from J, with 9 bases in between. The germline CDR1 and CDR2 sequences are GTSNPN and SVGIG (reference sequence). The CDR3 totals 14 residues. CDR3 sequence (DNA): TGTGCCTGGAGTGTCACTGTTAACACAGATACGCAGTATTTT. Translated: CAWSVTVNTDTQYF.

This chain links TRBV2 with TRBJ2-7; D perhaps matches TRBD1 (7 bases). Trimming took off 5 bases at V and 2 bases at J, with 13 bases between the two ends. This CDR3 contains 14 residues. In germline, CDR1 is SNHLY, CDR2 FYNNEI. The CDR3 DNA reads as TGTGCCAGCAGTCGACAGGGAGGAACCTACGAGCAGTACTTC. This encodes CASSRQGGTYEQYF. Full variable domain (rest looked up from reference TRBV2 and TRBJ2-7): EPEVTQTPSHQVTQMGQEVILRCVPISNHLYFYWYRQILGQKVEFLVSFYNNEISEKSEIFDDQFSVERPDGSNFTLKIRSTKLEDSAMYFCASSRQGGTYEQYFGPGTRLTVT.

By sample share, this clonotype is medium-sized. The chain carries TRBV18 and TRBJ2-1; 8 nucleotides match TRBD2. Trimming cost V 6 bases and J 9 bases; bases outside gene matches: 10. Per germline, CDR1 KGHSH and CDR2 LQKENI. This CDR3 contains 14 residues. The CDR3 DNA is TGTGCCAGCTCCACCAAGCGGGGGCCGGGTGAGCAGTTCTTC. Translated, it gives CASSTKRGPGEQFF.

In its sample, this clonotype ranks as medium-sized. The rearrangement links TRBV6-5 to TRBJ2-7, with 7 bases fitting TRBD1. The CDR3 sequence is 12 residues long. Unmatched junction bases numbered 5, after V lost 6 bases and J lost 6 bases. The V gene's germline CDR1 is MNHEY and CDR2 SVGAGI. The CDR3 loop reads CASSRQGSEQYF. DNA of the CDR3: TGTGCCAGCAGCCGACAGGGCTCCGAGCAGTACTTC.

By frequency in the sample, this clonotype is medium-sized. The genes are TRBV28 and TRBJ1-2; 8 bases map to TRBD1. The germline V gene encodes CDR1 MDHEN and CDR2 SYDVKM. V dropped 6 bases and J dropped 4; count of bases not matched to a gene: 4. This CDR3 region has 13 residues. CDR3 sequence: CASSSGQAYGYTF. The DNA of the CDR3 is TGTGCCAGCAGCTCGGGACAGGCCTATGGCTACACCTTC.

This clonotype is medium-sized. V and J are TRBV19 and TRBJ2-7; D gene uncertain. The CDR3 contains 15 residues. Germline V lookup: CDR1 LNHDA, CDR2 SQIVND (reference sequence). Trimming cost V 3 bases and J 3 bases, with 15 bases left between them. In DNA form, the CDR3 reads TGTGCCAGTAGTATGGGCCCGGCTCCAATCTACGAGCAGTACTTC. This translates into CASSMGPAPIYEQYF.

This clonotype was detected a few times. J is TRBJ1-5 and V is TRBV30, with 7 bases matching TRBD1. Germline-derived CDR1 and CDR2 are GTSNPN and SVGIG (reference sequence). This CDR3 has 14 amino acids. Trimming at V came to 4 bases and at J to 9 bases, leaving 12 bases not matched to a gene. The CDR3 DNA follows: TGTGCCTGGACCCCGGGACAGCCCCAGGGGCCCCAGCATTTT. It translates to CAWTPGQPQGPQHF. Using reference TRBV30 and TRBJ1-5 for the parts outside the CDR3, the full variable domain is SQTIHQWPATLVQPVGSPLSLECTVEGTSNPNLYWYRQAAGRGLQLLFYSVGIGQISSEVPQNLSASRPQDRQFILSSKKLLLSDSGFYLCAWTPGQPQGPQHFGDGTRLSIL.

Sample share makes this clonotype medium-sized. The chain recombines TRBV7-2 with TRBJ2-5, with no clear D. The ends were cut back, 7 bases at V and 7 bases at J, with 10 bases in the middle. The CDR3 is made up of 11 amino acids. Germline CDR1 SGHTA, CDR2 FQGNSA. CDR3 loop: CASTLQTTQYF. CDR3 coding DNA: TGTGCCAGCACCCTGCAGACGACCCAGTACTTC. The complete variable domain, with remaining parts taken from reference TRBV7-2 and TRBJ2-5, reads GAGVSQSPSNKVTEKGKDVELRCDPISGHTALYWYRQSLGQGLEFLIYFQGNSAPDKSGLPSDRFSAERTGGSVSTLTIQRTQQEDSAVYLCASTLQTTQYFGPGTRLLVL.

This chain uses TRBV6-5 with TRBJ1-4, with D perhaps matching TRBD1 (5 bases). This CDR3 is 16 amino acids long. Germline V gene lookup returns CDR1 MNHEY and CDR2 SVGAGI. Trimming pared 2 bases from V and 2 bases from J, leaving 12 bases between. The CDR3 bases are TGTGCCAGCAGTTACGCCCAGGGTCGCACTAATGAAAAACTGTTTTTT. This sequence encodes CASSYAQGRTNEKLFF.